This T cell receptor beta chain is from a study of blood T cell repertoires in COVID-19. Study in general: Samples of COVID-19 (acute and convalescent) were obtained from the United States, Italy and Spain. T cells, B-cell-depleted T cells, or PBMCs provided the cDNA or gDNA that served as material.

Per the study methods: Amplification with reference gene primers provided the estimates of nucleated cell counts. The table came from immunoSEQ multiplex PCR; TCRdb's copy has only in-frame clones and leaves some out. The V and J calls and the clone size are those of that table, but D and trimming were determined from the DNA. The table shows under 200,000 clones, with approximately 90% occurring only once. This clone was observed once. Germline lookup yields CDR1 MNHEY and CDR2 SVGAGI. CDR3 length equals 14 residues. Trimming removed 5 bases at V and 14 bases at J, with 23 bases between. The sequenced material came from peripheral blood. V usage is TRBV6-5 and J usage is TRBJ2-3; D remains unclear. This sequence was found in a man aged 40-49 years with active or convalescent COVID-19. For the CDR3, the DNA is TGTGCCAGCAGTCGACGCCCCCTGGGCGCCCTACCGTATTTT. Its protein product is CASSRRPLGALPYF.